What follows are 23 T cell receptor beta chains derived from one specimen sequenced in a study of T-cell reconstitution after alpha-beta-depleted transplantation in children. Preparation of the TCRbeta library used unique molecular identifiers. One entry per CDR3 protein results from TCRdb running MiXCR on the PCR reads. The repertoire includes about 240,000 distinct CDR3 sequences, around 11% of them detected once, and approximately 2.9% sits in the top ten. The sample was PBMCs from the stem cell graft donor, taken from the stem cell graft. The receptor source for this set is a human donor who donated a stem cell graft to a child with acute lymphoblastic leukemia.

This clonotype has ten or more counts. The chain links TRBV9 to TRBJ2-1; possible D gene TRBD1, 5 bases. The CDR3 has 12 amino acids. Trimming removed 4 bases at V and 9 bases at J, with 11 bases between. Germline lookup yields CDR1 SGDLS and CDR2 YYNGEE. The CDR3 here is CASSPTDGEQFF. CDR3 in DNA: TGTGCCAGCAGCCCGACAGATGGTGAGCAGTTCTTC.

This clonotype has ten or more counts. This chain uses TRBV12-3 or TRBV12-4 with TRBJ2-1, with 11 bases lining up with TRBD2. V was pared by 6 bases and J by 10 bases, with 11 bases of the junction left unmatched. The CDR3 is 15 residues long. The CDR3 DNA sequence: TGTGCCAGCAGCCTTAGCGGGAGGGCAACGGGAGAGCAGTTCTTC. This gives the protein CASSLSGRATGEQFF.

Points on this clonotype: The junction departs from the called germline gene at one end, perhaps through a read error. The J gene is TRBJ2-1, the V gene TRBV20-1; the match to TRBD2 covers 9 bases. This CDR3 comprises 17 residues. CDR1 is DFQATT and CDR2 is SNEGSKA in the germline V gene (reference sequence). The CDR3 region has the DNA TGCTGTGCTAGATACGCTGGCGGGAGGGGAACCTACAATGAGCAGTTCTTC. It yields the protein CCARYAGGRGTYNEQFF.

At least ten counts were recorded for this clonotype. The chain combines TRBV18 with TRBJ2-2; either TRBD1 or TRBD2 may supply D (5 bases each). Germline V gene data show CDR1 as KGHSH and CDR2 as LQKENI. V was cut by 2 bases and J by 1 base, with 11 bases left in between. The CDR3 consists of 16 residues. The CDR3 here is CASSPSGTVNTGELFF. As DNA, the CDR3 is TGTGCCAGCTCACCATCCGGGACGGTGAACACCGGGGAGCTGTTTTTT.

The sample holds many counts of this clonotype. This chain uses TRBV12-3 or TRBV12-4 with TRBJ2-7; 10 bases are a match to TRBD1. The CDR3 totals 15 residues. J was trimmed by 3 bases and V by 1 base; bases with no gene match: 3. CDR3 nucleotides: TGTGCCAGCAGTTTAGAGGGACAGGGGAACTACGAGCAGTACTTC. Protein product: CASSLEGQGNYEQYF.

This clonotype was observed at least ten times. This chain joins TRBV10-3 and TRBJ2-1; 8 bases map to TRBD2. J was trimmed by 3 bases and V by 6 bases; bases with no gene match: 10. Germline V lookup: CDR1 ENHRY, CDR2 SYGVKD. This CDR3 is 16 amino acids long. Written as DNA, the CDR3 is TGTGCCATCAGCCCCGGGGCACTAGCGGTCTACAATGAGCAGTTCTTC. It yields the protein CAISPGALAVYNEQFF.

The chain has TRBV20-1 and TRBJ2-3, with D possibly being TRBD1 (6 bases). Germline CDR1 is DFQATT and CDR2 is SNEGSKA (reference sequence). The CDR3 extends over 16 amino acids. V lost 0 bases and J lost 2, with 15 bases in between. The CDR3 protein is CSARDLVRGDTDTQYF. The CDR3 nucleotides read TGCAGTGCTAGAGATCTCGTCAGGGGAGACACAGATACGCAGTATTTT.

There are a few counts of this clonotype. The chain carries TRBV18 and TRBJ2-7; tentatively, D is TRBD1 (6 bases). CDR3 length equals 14 residues. V shed 6 bases and J shed 2 bases, with 14 bases lying between them. Germline loops: CDR1 KGHSH, CDR2 LQKENI. CDR3 sequence (DNA): TGTGCCAGCTCTCTTAGGACAGCCACCTACGAGCAGTACTTC. It is translated as CASSLRTATYEQYF. The full variable domain, its missing parts supplied by reference TRBV18 and TRBJ2-7, is NAGVMQNPRHLVRRRGQEARLRCSPMKGHSHVYWYRQLPEEGLKFMVYLQKENIIDESGMPKERFSAEFPKEGPSILRIQQVVRGDSAAYFCASSLRTATYEQYFGPGTRLTVT.

Many counts were recorded for this clonotype. The rearrangement joins TRBV30 to TRBJ2-7; weak D call: TRBD2 (5 bases). Germline CDR1 is GTSNPN and CDR2 is SVGIG (reference sequence). V dropped 7 bases and J dropped 3 bases, with 13 bases sitting between them. The CDR3 has 12 residues. CDR3 amino acids: CASELVGYEQYF. CDR3 in DNA: TGTGCCTCGGAACTAGTCGGCTACGAGCAGTACTTC.

This clonotype appeared many times. The V call is TRBV24-1, the J call TRBJ2-7, with D uncertain. Trimming stripped 4 bases from V and 6 bases from J, with 12 bases between. Germline CDR1 is KGHDR and CDR2 is SFDVKD. This CDR3 has 13 amino acids. In DNA, the CDR3 is TGTGCCACCAGTGACGTCTCCCGCCCCGAGCAGTACTTC. Its protein product is CATSDVSRPEQYF.

This clonotype was counted ten times or more. This sequence joins TRBV3-1 and TRBJ2-2; 7 bases are a match to TRBD2. Germline assignment: CDR1 LGHDT and CDR2 YNNKEL (reference sequence). This CDR3 has 14 amino acids. With 1 base clipped from V and 5 bases from J, the junction kept 1 base outside the gene matches. The CDR3 sequence is CASSQASGTGELFF. The DNA for the CDR3 is TGTGCCAGCAGCCAAGCTAGCGGTACCGGGGAGCTGTTTTTT.

This clonotype has ten or more counts. The rearrangement uses TRBV5-1 and TRBJ1-3; TRBD1 matches 7 bases. Looked up from germline, CDR1 is SGHRS and CDR2 is YFSETQ. The CDR3 runs 16 residues. J was trimmed by 0 bases and V by 3 bases; bases with no gene match: 6. The chain's CDR3 is CASSSEGATSGNTIYF. The DNA for the CDR3 is TGCGCCAGCAGCTCCGAGGGGGCTACCTCTGGAAACACCATATATTTT.

In its sample, this clonotype was seen many times. V usage is TRBV5-1 and J usage is TRBJ2-1; 8 nucleotides match TRBD2. The CDR3 covers 16 residues. From germline, CDR1 is SGHRS and CDR2 YFSETQ. The J segment lost 4 bases and the V segment lost 0 bases, leaving 6 bases of the junction unmatched. CDR3 bases: TGCGCCAGCAGCTTGGAGGCTAGCGGGCGGTACAATGAGCAGTTCTTC. Its translation is CASSLEASGRYNEQFF.

This clonotype showed up many times. The chain has TRBV6-2 or TRBV6-3 and TRBJ2-2; D call uncertain. The CDR3 length is 13 residues. Trimming removed 5 bases at V and 8 bases at J, with 12 bases between. Germline V CDR1 and CDR2: MNHEY, SVGEGT. CDR3 nucleotides: TGTGCCAGCAGTAAAGTTGGACCGGGGGAGCTGTTTTTT. Translated, it gives CASSKVGPGELFF.

This clonotype appeared many times. The chain combines TRBV29-1 with TRBJ2-3, with 7 nucleotides matching TRBD1. After removal of 5 bases from V and 6 bases from J, the junction contained 8 bases not matched to a gene. The CDR3 extends over 13 amino acids. Germline V gene data show CDR1 as SQVTM and CDR2 as ANQGSEA. This CDR3 reads CSVKQGTPDTQYF. The DNA of the CDR3 is TGCAGCGTTAAACAGGGGACGCCGGATACGCAGTATTTT.

This clonotype has a count of ten or more. The CDR3: CASSLSSTYTGELFF. In DNA form, the CDR3 reads TGCGCCAGCAGCTTATCTTCGACCTACACCGGGGAGCTGTTTTTT. V usage is TRBV5-1 and J usage is TRBJ2-2; D unresolved. V lost 2 bases to trimming and J lost 3 bases, with 11 bases between them. Per germline, CDR1 SGHRS and CDR2 YFSETQ. The CDR3 runs to 15 residues.

This clonotype showed up many times. This chain uses TRBV7-9 with TRBJ2-6, with D tentatively TRBD1 (6 bases). Trimming cost V 9 bases and J 0 bases, with 18 bases left between them. Germline CDR1 and CDR2: SEHNR and FQNEAQ (reference sequence). There are 17 residues in the CDR3. The CDR3 loop is CASPSGTTVSGANVLTF. DNA for the CDR3: TGTGCCAGTCCTTCCGGGACAACCGTCTCTGGGGCCAACGTCCTGACTTTC.

Many counts were recorded for this clonotype. The V call is TRBV9, the J call TRBJ2-2, with 9 bases matching TRBD2. The germline gives CDR1 SGDLS, CDR2 YYNGEE. The CDR3 spans 15 residues. J was trimmed by 6 bases and V by 2 bases; bases with no gene match: 5. The CDR3 DNA is TGTGCCAGCAGCGTTGTGGCGGGAGGGTCCGGGGAGCTGTTTTTT. This gives the protein CASSVVAGGSGELFF.

This clonotype occurred many times. The rearrangement uses TRBV6-1 and TRBJ2-6; 10 bases line up with TRBD1. This CDR3 is built from 16 residues. V lost 4 bases and J lost 2; bases outside the gene matches: 2. The germline CDR1 and CDR2 sequences are MNHNS and SASEGT. CDR3 bases: TGTGCCAGCAGTGTCGGACAGGGGGCTGGGGCCAACGTCCTGACTTTC. Residues: CASSVGQGAGANVLTF.

This chain connects TRBV18 to TRBJ1-5, with D maybe TRBD1 (5 bases). CDR1 and CDR2 from the germline V gene are KGHSH and LQKENI. Trimming stripped 3 bases from V and 2 bases from J, with 11 bases between. The CDR3 runs to 15 residues. Here the CDR3 DNA reads TGTGCCAGCTCACCGAGCCAGGGAGGCAATCAGCCCCAGCATTTT. This translates into CASSPSQGGNQPQHF.

This clonotype came up many times. The chain's CDR3 is CASSFPATNEKLFF. CDR3 DNA sequence: TGTGCCAGCAGTTTTCCTGCAACTAATGAAAAACTGTTTTTT. The V and J genes are TRBV27 and TRBJ1-4; D is ambiguous. Germline CDR1 MNHEY, CDR2 SMNVEV (reference sequence). The V gene lost 3 bases and the J gene lost 0 bases, with 5 bases spanning the gap. The CDR3 sequence is 14 residues long.

There are many counts of this clonotype. The chain combines TRBV29-1 with TRBJ1-1; maybe TRBD1 (5 bases). V shed 2 bases and J shed 4 bases, with 14 bases lying between them. CDR3 length equals 14 residues. Germline CDR1 reads SQVTM; CDR2 reads ANQGSEA. CDR3 protein: CSVERPGRVTEAFF. The CDR3 DNA follows: TGCAGCGTTGAACGGCCAGGGCGAGTCACTGAAGCTTTCTTT. Looking up the rest from reference TRBV29-1 and TRBJ1-1 gives the full variable domain: SAVISQKPSRDICQRGTSLTIQCQVDSQVTMMFWYRQQPGQSLTLIATANQGSEATYESGFVIDKFPISRPNLTFSTLTVSNMSPEDSSIYLCSVERPGRVTEAFFGQGTRLTVV.

This clonotype was recorded at least ten times. This chain joins TRBV29-1 and TRBJ2-1; D unclear. The CDR3 extends over 10 amino acids. With 6 bases removed from V and 10 bases from J, the gap between germline ends came to 10 bases. Germline values: CDR1 SQVTM, CDR2 ANQGSEA. CDR3 in DNA: TGCAGCGTCGCTGCGGAAGAGCAGTTCTTC. Residues: CSVAAEEQFF.